This TCR beta chain is from a study of Tregs in tolerant kidney transplant recipients. The CDR3 loop spans 13 amino acids. V lost 0 bases and J lost 5, with 10 bases in between. Per germline, CDR1 SQVTM and CDR2 ANQGSEA. With respect to this clone: The antigen is undetermined. From the germline J gene comes the end of the CDR3, since the read stops 3 residues before it.

Sequencing was performed with immunoSEQ multiplex PCR; in TCRdb, only in-frame clones are kept and a portion is missing. Here the sample table reports tens of thousands of clones. Study-wide findings and caveats: For some patients, primers changed over time, blocking nucleotide-level comparison.

The sequenced sample was CD8+ T cells from blood, obtained before the transplant. The receptor was isolated from a human donor who received a combined kidney and bone marrow transplant. V usage is TRBV29-1 and J usage is TRBJ1-2, with a possible D match to TRBD1 (5 bases). The sequenced part of the CDR3 DNA is TGCAGCGTTGAAGATGGGCAGGGTTATGGC. It encodes CSVEDGQGYG. The whole CDR3 protein reads CSVEDGQGYGYTF. The full variable domain, in which reference TRBV29-1 and TRBJ1-2 provide the parts outside the CDR3, is SAVISQKPSRDICQRGTSLTIQCQVDSQVTMMFWYRQQPGQSLTLIATANQGSEATYESGFVIDKFPISRPNLTFSTLTVSNMSPEDSSIYLCSVEDGQGYGYTFGSGTRLTVV.